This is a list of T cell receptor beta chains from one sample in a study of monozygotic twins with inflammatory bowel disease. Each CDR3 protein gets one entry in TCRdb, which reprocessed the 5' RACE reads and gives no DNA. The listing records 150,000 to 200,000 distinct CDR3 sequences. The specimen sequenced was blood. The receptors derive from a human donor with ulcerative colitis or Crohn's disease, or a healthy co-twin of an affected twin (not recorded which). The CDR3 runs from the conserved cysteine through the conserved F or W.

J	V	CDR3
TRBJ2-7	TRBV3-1	CASSQVLRDHEQCF
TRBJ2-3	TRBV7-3	CASSSYHSDTQYF
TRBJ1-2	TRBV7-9	CATFGETGYLRGYTF
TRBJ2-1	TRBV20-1	CSAIRQGGGLAGKDIYNEQFF
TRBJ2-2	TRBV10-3	CAISEVLTGELFF
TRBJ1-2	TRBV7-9	CASRRGTIDGYTF
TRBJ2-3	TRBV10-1	CASSRGKTTDTQYF
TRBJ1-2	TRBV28	CASQGTFGYGYTF
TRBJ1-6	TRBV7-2	CASSLRYRDSYNSPLHF
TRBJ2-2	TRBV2	CASSERYWRGVTPGELFF
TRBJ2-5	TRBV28	CASSFLQGLGETQYF
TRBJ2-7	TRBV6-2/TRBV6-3	CASSYLGLAGTYEQYF
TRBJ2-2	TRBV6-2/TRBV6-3	CASSRHGLAGVNTGELFF
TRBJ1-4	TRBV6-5	CASSRGTEKLFF
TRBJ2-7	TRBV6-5	CASRGTLSYEQYF
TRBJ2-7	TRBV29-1	CSVGGRASYEQYF
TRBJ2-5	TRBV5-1	CASSLNGISQETQYF
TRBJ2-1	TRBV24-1	CATTEGTGPVYEQFF
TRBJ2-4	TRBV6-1	CASLDRGKGTQNIQYF
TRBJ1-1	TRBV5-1	CASSAQGARNTEAFF
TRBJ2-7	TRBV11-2	CASSLEAPQGAFSYEQYF
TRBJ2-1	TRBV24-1	CATSTANNEQFF
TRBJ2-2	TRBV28	CASRLPQGGTGELFF
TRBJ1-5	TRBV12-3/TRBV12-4	CASTFTGGGQPQHF
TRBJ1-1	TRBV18	CASSPPLQGNTEAFF
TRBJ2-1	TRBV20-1	CSATPEGNYDNEQFF
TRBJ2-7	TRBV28	CASTLRLGTGEQYF
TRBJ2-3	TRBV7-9	CASSPPGGPINTQYF
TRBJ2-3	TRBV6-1	CASSDQPREISDTQYF
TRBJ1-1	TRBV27	CASRVLDRPNTEAFF
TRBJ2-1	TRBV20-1	CSASRGRAKRDEQFF
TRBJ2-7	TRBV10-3	CAISSGNYEQYF
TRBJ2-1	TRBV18	CASSLGAAASYNEQFF
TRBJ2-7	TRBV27	CASSYRGRGYEQYF
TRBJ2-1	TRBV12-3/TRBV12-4	CASRADSYNEQFF
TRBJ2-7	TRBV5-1	CASRTGDGHEQYF
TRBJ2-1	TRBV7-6	CASSFLGTPVGGEIYNEQFF
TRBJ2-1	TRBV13	CASSVPGAYNEQFF
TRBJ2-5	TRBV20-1	CSAIRTRGETQYF
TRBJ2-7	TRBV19	CASSILGTGNEQYF
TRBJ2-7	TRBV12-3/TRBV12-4	CASLGGEQTYEQYF
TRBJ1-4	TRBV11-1	CASSLGGGLTDLDNEEKLFF
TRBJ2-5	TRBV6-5	CASSLPGTSVQTQYF